Listed below are T cell receptor beta chains from one sample, sequenced in a study of shared clonotypes between healthy human individuals. Using immunoSEQ multiplex PCR, the repertoire was profiled, and TCRdb retains in-frame clones only, with some absent. The table includes approximately 650,000 clones, about 95% detected once. Input material: naive CD8+ T cells sorted from blood. The receptors stem from a woman aged 30 to 39 in good health. Both conserved end residues are part of each CDR3. A D gene is named only where the DNA matches it firmly. Expanded clones are given a class, and other clones once, few, many or no size at all.

d_gene,v_gene,abundance,j_gene,CDR3aa,CDR3nt
TRBD2,TRBV5-4,-,TRBJ2-3,CASSRLAGGVGDTQYF,TGTGCCAGCAGTCGTTTAGCGGGAGGAGTTGGAGATACGCAGTATTTT
-,TRBV2,-,TRBJ2-1,CAFQERTHEQFF,TGTGCCTTTCAGGAAAGGACCCATGAGCAGTTCTTC
TRBD1,TRBV6-1,-,TRBJ1-2,CASSDTGGYYGYTF,TGTGCCAGCAGTGACACAGGGGGTTACTATGGCTACACCTTC
-,TRBV6-5,-,TRBJ2-2,CASSKREFGELFF,TGTGCCAGCAGTAAACGGGAGTTCGGGGAGCTGTTTTTT
-,TRBV27,-,TRBJ2-7,CASSSTRGYKYEQYF,TGTGCCAGCAGTTCCACTCGCGGCTATAAGTACGAGCAGTACTTC
-,TRBV9,-,TRBJ2-6,CASSVVSGANVLTF,TGTGCCAGCAGCGTAGTTTCTGGGGCCAACGTCCTGACTTTC
-,TRBV27,-,TRBJ2-7,CASSSGPLAGYYEQYF,TGTGCCAGCAGTTCAGGCCCGTTGGCGGGGTACTACGAGCAGTACTTC
-,TRBV28,-,TRBJ2-3,CASSLSGQTVPSTDTQYF,TGTGCCAGCAGTTTATCGGGCCAAACAGTCCCTAGCACAGATACGCAGTATTTT
-,TRBV4-1,-,TRBJ1-4,CASPNDGANNEKLFF,TGCGCCAGCCCAAACGACGGGGCAAATAATGAAAAACTGTTTTTT
TRBD1,TRBV28,-,TRBJ1-1,CASSLGQGAGEAFF,TGTGCCAGCAGTTTGGGGCAGGGGGCGGGTGAAGCTTTCTTT
-,TRBV15,-,TRBJ2-7,CATSRDLLGDWYEQYF,TGTGCCACCAGCAGAGATCTCCTGGGAGACTGGTACGAGCAGTACTTC
TRBD2,TRBV7-9,once,TRBJ2-1,CASSLSDSGTYNEQFF,TGTGCCAGCAGCTTAAGCGATAGCGGGACCTACAATGAGCAGTTCTTC
-,TRBV15,once,TRBJ2-7,CATSRGATGAYEQYF,TGTGCCACCAGCAGAGGGGCAACAGGCGCCTACGAGCAGTACTTC
TRBD1,TRBV27,-,TRBJ2-7,CASSTGTGYEQYF,TGTGCCAGCAGTACCGGGACAGGCTACGAGCAGTACTTC
-,TRBV28,-,TRBJ1-1,CASRPRGLYTEAFF,TGTGCCAGCAGGCCCCGGGGGTTGTACACTGAAGCTTTCTTT
-,TRBV27,-,TRBJ1-4,CASSQTTNEKLFF,TGTGCCAGCAGCCAGACAACTAATGAAAAACTGTTTTTT
TRBD2,TRBV4-2,once,TRBJ2-7,CASSQDRASGRGITYEQYF,TGTGCCAGCAGCCAAGATCGGGCTAGCGGGAGGGGGATAACCTACGAGCAGTACTTC
-,TRBV28,-,TRBJ2-5,CASSPNGETQYF,TGTGCCAGCAGTCCGAACGGGGAGACCCAGTACTTC
TRBD1,TRBV5-1,-,TRBJ2-7,CASSLRQGSVDEQYF,TGCGCCAGCAGCCTAAGACAGGGGTCGGTGGACGAGCAGTACTTC
TRBD2,TRBV5-1,-,TRBJ2-3,CASSPSGRSPPARTDTQYF,TGCGCCAGCAGCCCAAGCGGGAGGTCCCCCCCCGCACGCACAGATACGCAGTATTTT
TRBD1,TRBV27,-,TRBJ1-2,CASSLQSGGDGYTF,TGTGCCAGCAGTTTGCAATCAGGGGGCGATGGCTACACCTTC
-,TRBV6-5,-,TRBJ1-2,CASSYSNTAGGYTF,TGTGCCAGCAGTTACTCGAACACAGCGGGCGGCTACACCTTC
-,TRBV28,-,TRBJ2-1,CASRAWGAKPHNEQFF,TGTGCCAGCAGAGCCTGGGGGGCCAAACCTCACAATGAGCAGTTCTTC
-,TRBV9,-,TRBJ2-7,CASSVGRADYEQYF,TGTGCCAGCAGCGTAGGCAGGGCCGACTACGAGCAGTACTTC
-,TRBV4-1,-,TRBJ1-6,CASSLRDVSGNSPLHF,TGCGCCAGCAGCCTGAGGGACGTCTCGGGGAATTCACCCCTCCACTTT
-,TRBV6-5,-,TRBJ2-2,CASSIPGAGELFF,TGTGCCAGCAGTATCCCAGGGGCCGGGGAGCTGTTTTTT
TRBD1,TRBV28,-,TRBJ2-7,CASSFGTGYEQYF,TGTGCCAGCAGTTTCGGGACAGGTTACGAGCAGTACTTC
-,TRBV2,-,TRBJ2-6,CASSDSRTNSGANVLTF,TGTGCCAGCAGTGATTCCCGGACGAACTCTGGGGCCAACGTCCTGACTTTC
-,TRBV2,-,TRBJ1-5,CASSAMVTSNQPQHF,TGTGCCAGCAGCGCGATGGTAACGTCCAATCAGCCCCAGCATTTT
TRBD1,TRBV5-8,-,TRBJ2-7,CASSQGDSYEQYF,TGTGCCAGCAGCCAAGGGGACAGCTACGAGCAGTACTTC
TRBD2,TRBV11-2,-,TRBJ2-7,CASSLRARETGYEQYF,TGTGCCAGCAGCTTAAGAGCGCGGGAGACCGGCTACGAGCAGTACTTC
TRBD2,TRBV5-6,-,TRBJ2-1,CASSLALAVNEQFF,TGTGCCAGCAGCTTGGCTCTAGCGGTGAATGAGCAGTTCTTC
-,TRBV19,few,TRBJ1-1,CASLSDRLNTEAFF,TGTGCCAGTCTAAGCGACAGACTGAACACTGAAGCTTTCTTT
-,TRBV7-9,-,TRBJ2-7,CASSLVGTFSEQYF,TGTGCCAGCAGCTTAGTGGGGACGTTTAGTGAGCAGTACTTC
TRBD1,TRBV19,-,TRBJ1-4,CASNTGTGDEKLFF,TGTGCCAGTAATACCGGGACAGGGGACGAAAAACTGTTTTTT
-,TRBV7-9,few,TRBJ2-1,CASSRTDHEYNEQFF,TGTGCCAGCAGCCGGACAGATCACGAATACAATGAGCAGTTCTTC
TRBD2,TRBV4-1,-,TRBJ2-7,CASSQGLALAYEQYF,TGCGCCAGCAGCCAGGGACTAGCGTTGGCCTACGAGCAGTACTTC
TRBD2,TRBV6-5,-,TRBJ2-7,CASSRTSGTSYEQYF,TGTGCCAGCAGTCGGACTAGCGGGACCTCCTACGAGCAGTACTTC
-,TRBV15,once,TRBJ2-3,CATSRDGWGNSDTQYF,TGTGCCACCAGCAGAGATGGGTGGGGGAACTCAGATACGCAGTATTTT
-,TRBV27,-,TRBJ2-5,CASSPGRGGKETQYF,TGTGCCAGCAGTCCGGGCAGGGGTGGGAAAGAGACCCAGTACTTC
-,TRBV27,-,TRBJ2-7,CASSFVQGPYEQYF,TGTGCCAGCAGTTTCGTACAGGGTCCGTACGAGCAGTACTTC
-,TRBV5-6,-,TRBJ1-1,CASSLRENTEAFF,TGTGCCAGCAGCTTACGTGAGAACACTGAAGCTTTCTTT
-,TRBV27,-,TRBJ1-6,CASSLWGDNSPLHF,TGTGCCAGCAGCCTGTGGGGGGATAATTCACCCCTCCACTTT
-,TRBV5-1,-,TRBJ2-3,CASSLGVGSTDTQYF,TGCGCCAGCAGCTTGGGCGTGGGTAGCACAGATACGCAGTATTTT
-,TRBV9,-,TRBJ1-1,CASSEGGGMNTEAFF,TGTGCCAGCAGCGAGGGCGGGGGGATGAACACTGAAGCTTTCTTT
TRBD2,TRBV6-1,-,TRBJ2-1,CASSEGSGINNEQFF,TGTGCCAGCAGTGAAGGAAGCGGGATAAACAATGAGCAGTTCTTC
-,TRBV13,-,TRBJ2-3,CASSARTVSTDTQYF,TGTGCCAGCAGCGCCCGGACAGTTAGCACAGATACGCAGTATTTT
-,TRBV11-2,-,TRBJ2-3,CASSLEGGGTDTQYF,TGTGCCAGCAGCTTAGAGGGAGGAGGGACAGATACGCAGTATTTT
-,TRBV7-9,-,TRBJ2-7,CASSFGSKKYF,TGTGCCAGCAGCTTTGGGTCAAAAAAGTACTTC
-,TRBV14,-,TRBJ2-1,CASSPGAGWNEQFF,TGTGCCAGCAGCCCCGGGGCGGGGTGGAATGAGCAGTTCTTC
-,TRBV4-2,-,TRBJ2-1,CASSQASLSSEQFF,TGTGCCAGCAGCCAAGCGTCCTTATCAAGTGAGCAGTTCTTC
-,TRBV6-5,-,TRBJ2-7,CATRTVAYEQYF,TGTGCAACGCGGACAGTGGCCTACGAGCAGTACTTC
TRBD1,TRBV27,-,TRBJ2-7,CASSLGTAFYEQYF,TGTGCCAGCAGTTTAGGGACAGCCTTCTACGAGCAGTACTTC
-,TRBV7-8,once,TRBJ1-5,CASSHWGGRYQPQHF,TGTGCCAGCAGTCATTGGGGGGGGAGGTACCAGCCCCAGCATTTT
-,TRBV28,-,TRBJ2-7,CASSMSGYYEQYF,TGTGCCAGCAGCATGTCAGGGTACTACGAGCAGTACTTC